This T cell receptor beta chain was obtained from a study of blood T cell repertoires in COVID-19. Clones were sequenced by immunoSEQ multiplex PCR, and TCRdb holds only the in-frame ones, with some missing. The sample lists 150,000 to 200,000 clones; approximately 90% were seen once. Germline-derived CDR1 and CDR2 are MNHNS and SASEGT. The CDR3 has 14 residues. V was cut by 1 base and J by 3 bases, with 10 bases left in between. Input material: peripheral blood. The rearrangement links TRBV6-1 to TRBJ2-7; TRBD2 is a possible D gene (5 bases). This TCR was sampled from a man in his fifties or sixties with acute or convalescent COVID-19. CDR3 bases: TGTGCCAGCAGTGAAGAGGGTGGACTCTACGAGCAGTACTTC. It translates to CASSEEGGLYEQYF.